The 15 T cell receptor beta chains below come from one sample, sequenced in a study of cytomegalovirus exposure and HLA in healthy donors. In the PCR, 60 Vbeta and 13 Jbeta primers were used. Repertoires were generated with immunoSEQ multiplex PCR, while TCRdb's copy carries only in-frame clones and drops some. Among some 150,000 clones listed, roughly three quarters were seen once. The specimen sequenced was PBMCs. These receptor sequences come from a woman between 40 and 50 years old in good health and CMV-seronegative.

This sequence joins TRBV20-1 and TRBJ1-2; D perhaps matches TRBD1 (5 bases). Germline CDR1 is DFQATT and CDR2 is SNEGSKA (reference sequence). This CDR3 contains 11 residues. The CDR3 DNA reads TGCAGCGCGACAGAGCACTATGGCTACACCTTC. This translates into CSATEHYGYTF.

The chain combines TRBV18 with TRBJ2-7; D is possibly TRBD2 (5 bases). CDR1 is KGHSH, CDR2 LQKENI, per germline. The V and J ends lost 3 bases and 3 bases respectively, with 21 bases between them. CDR3 length: 17 amino acids. CDR3 sequence: CASSPPRAQGSLYEQYF. For the CDR3, the DNA is TGTGCCAGCTCACCTCCTAGGGCGCAAGGGAGCCTCTACGAGCAGTACTTC.

V gene TRBV13 combines with J gene TRBJ2-1, with 13 bases fitting TRBD2. CDR3 length equals 15 residues. The germline CDR1 and CDR2 sequences are PRHDT and FYEKMQ (reference sequence). V shed 0 bases and J 8 bases; nucleotides not matched to a gene: 1. CDR3 DNA: TGTGCCAGCAGCTTAGGACTAGCGGGGGGGGATGAGCAGTTCTTC. Translated: CASSLGLAGGDEQFF.

The chain couples TRBV2 to TRBJ1-6, with D possibly being TRBD1 (5 bases). V gave up 4 bases and J gave up 0 bases, with 13 bases separating them. CDR1 is SNHLY and CDR2 is FYNNEI in the germline V gene. The CDR3 covers 17 residues. This chain's CDR3 is CASSGPGRGSYNSPLHF. As DNA, the CDR3 is TGTGCCAGCAGTGGTCCGGGGAGGGGCTCCTATAATTCACCCCTCCACTTT.

The chain recombines TRBV5-1 with TRBJ2-3; D not certain. Germline V gives CDR1 SGHRS, CDR2 YFSETQ. The length of the CDR3 is 15 residues. Trimming pared 2 bases from V and 0 bases from J, leaving 10 bases between. In DNA, the CDR3 is TGCGCCAGCAGCTTCAGGCTCCAGAGCACAGATACGCAGTATTTT. Translation: CASSFRLQSTDTQYF.

The chain is built from TRBV20-1 and TRBJ1-1; the match to TRBD1 covers 7 bases. V was pared by 1 base and J by 11 bases, with 4 bases of the junction left unmatched. The CDR3 covers 11 residues. Germline assignment: CDR1 DFQATT and CDR2 SNEGSKA (reference sequence). The CDR3 sequence is CSARGVGQAFF. Here the CDR3 DNA reads TGCAGTGCTAGAGGGGTGGGACAGGCTTTCTTT.

The chain combines TRBV5-4 with TRBJ1-4, with D tentatively TRBD1 (6 bases). Germline V gene lookup returns CDR1 SGHNT and CDR2 YYREEE (reference sequence). The CDR3 covers 16 residues. V shed 0 bases and J shed 8 bases, with 17 bases lying between them. In nucleotides, the CDR3 is TGTGCCAGCAGCTTGGTTCAGGGGCGCAACGCGGAAAAACTGTTTTTT. This translates into CASSLVQGRNAEKLFF.

The rearrangement links TRBV28 to TRBJ1-2; TRBD1 matches at 7 bases. The V gene end was trimmed by 2 bases and the J gene end by 7 bases; junction bases not matched to a gene: 4. This CDR3 has 13 residues. CDR1 is MDHEN and CDR2 is SYDVKM in the germline V gene. DNA for the CDR3: TGTGCCAGCAGTTTACGGTCAGGGGGTGGCTACACCTTC. Protein sequence: CASSLRSGGGYTF.

This clone was found once. V and J are TRBV15 and TRBJ1-2; possible D gene TRBD1, 6 bases. With 0 bases removed from V and 8 bases from J, the gap between germline ends came to 13 bases. The CDR3 runs 14 residues. Germline values: CDR1 LNHNV, CDR2 YYDKDF (reference sequence). The CDR3 protein is CATSRENRVRGYTF. Written as DNA, the CDR3 is TGTGCCACCAGCAGAGAGAACAGGGTACGAGGCTACACCTTC.

The chain has TRBV5-1 and TRBJ2-2; tentatively, D is TRBD1 (6 bases). Per germline, CDR1 SGHRS and CDR2 YFSETQ. This CDR3 has 17 residues. Trimming pared 4 bases from V and 0 bases from J, leaving 16 bases between. CDR3 sequence: CASSAGGGAANTGELFF. DNA of the CDR3: TGCGCCAGCAGCGCGGGTGGGGGCGCCGCGAACACCGGGGAGCTGTTTTTT.

V is TRBV30 and J is TRBJ2-7; TRBD1 matches at 7 bases. J gave up 2 bases and V 5 bases, and 6 bases lay outside the gene matches. The CDR3 consists of 13 residues. From germline, CDR1 is GTSNPN and CDR2 SVGIG (reference sequence). The CDR3 DNA sequence: TGTGCCTGGGGGACAGTGGACCCCTACGAGCAGTACTTC. Translated: CAWGTVDPYEQYF.

The chain joins TRBV7-9 to TRBJ1-2; TRBD1 might be the D (5 bases). Germline V gene sequence: CDR1 SEHNR, CDR2 FQNEAQ (reference sequence). Trimming removed 0 bases from V and 6 bases from J, with 14 bases in between. The CDR3 totals 15 residues. CDR3 DNA sequence: TGTGCCAGCAGCTTAGCGGCAGGACAAGAGGATGGCTACACCTTC. Translation gives CASSLAAGQEDGYTF.

This chain uses TRBV7-8 with TRBJ1-1, with unresolved D. Looked up from germline, CDR1 is SGHVS and CDR2 is FQNEAQ. Between the trimmed V and J ends, which lost 2 bases and 6 bases, there was a span of 4 bases. The CDR3 totals 11 residues. The CDR3 sequence: CASSLISEAFF. CDR3 DNA sequence: TGTGCCAGCAGCTTAATCTCTGAAGCTTTCTTT.

This clone was seen more than once but under ten times. The chain has TRBV28 and TRBJ1-6; 7 bases line up with TRBD1. The CDR3 is made up of 16 amino acids. CDR1 is MDHEN, CDR2 SYDVKM, per germline. The junction had 14 bases not matched to a gene; V was cut back by 10 bases and J by 5 bases. The CDR3 DNA reads TGTGCCACCACCCTTGGAGGGGGCCACGATAATTCACCCCTCCACTTT. As protein: CATTLGGGHDNSPLHF.

The chain has TRBV19 and TRBJ1-2, with unresolved D. Trimming took 4 bases from V and 8 from J, leaving 17 bases between them. Germline V gene lookup returns CDR1 LNHDA and CDR2 SQIVND (reference sequence). The CDR3 is made up of 14 amino acids. This chain's CDR3 is CASSRSTDFWGYTF. CDR3 sequence (DNA): TGTGCCAGTAGTAGGTCGACGGACTTCTGGGGCTACACCTTC.